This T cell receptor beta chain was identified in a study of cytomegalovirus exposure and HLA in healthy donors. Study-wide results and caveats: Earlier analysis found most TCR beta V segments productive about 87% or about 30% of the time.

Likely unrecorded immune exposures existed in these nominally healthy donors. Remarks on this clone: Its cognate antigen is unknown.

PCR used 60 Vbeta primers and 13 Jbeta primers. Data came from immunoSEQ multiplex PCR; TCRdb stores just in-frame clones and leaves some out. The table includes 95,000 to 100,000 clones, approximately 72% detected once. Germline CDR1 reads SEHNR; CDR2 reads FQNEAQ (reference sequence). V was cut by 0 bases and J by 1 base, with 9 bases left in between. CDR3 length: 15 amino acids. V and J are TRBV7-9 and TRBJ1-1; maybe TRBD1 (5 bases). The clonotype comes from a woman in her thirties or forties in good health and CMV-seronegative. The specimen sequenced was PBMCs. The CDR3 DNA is TGTGCCAGCAGCTTAGCGCTTAGGGGGAACACTGAAGCTTTCTTT. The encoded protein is CASSLALRGNTEAFF.